The T cell receptor beta chain under discussion was sequenced for a study of CD8 T cells in ankylosing spondylitis. Germline V lookup: CDR1 SNHLY, CDR2 FYNNEI. Trimming shortened V by 6 bases and J by 6 bases, and 14 bases separated the two germline ends. There are 13 residues in the CDR3. Broader study findings: Ankylosing spondylitis blood appeared to be characterized by a TCR beta motif of eight highly homologous variants.

In its sample, this clonotype was seen many times. What it binds is not known. TCRdb redid the calling of the 5' RACE reads with MiXCR, one entry per CDR3 protein. The data show around 490,000 distinct CDR3 sequences, approximately 5% seen once. V usage is TRBV2 and J usage is TRBJ1-1, with D maybe TRBD1 (5 bases). Sequenced material: blood, either unsorted or a sorted T cell fraction (not recorded which). This sequence originates from a male donor with ankylosing spondylitis. The CDR3 region has the DNA TGTGCCAGCAGGGCGGGGGTTTGGGCTGAAGCTTTCTTT. It encodes CASRAGVWAEAFF.